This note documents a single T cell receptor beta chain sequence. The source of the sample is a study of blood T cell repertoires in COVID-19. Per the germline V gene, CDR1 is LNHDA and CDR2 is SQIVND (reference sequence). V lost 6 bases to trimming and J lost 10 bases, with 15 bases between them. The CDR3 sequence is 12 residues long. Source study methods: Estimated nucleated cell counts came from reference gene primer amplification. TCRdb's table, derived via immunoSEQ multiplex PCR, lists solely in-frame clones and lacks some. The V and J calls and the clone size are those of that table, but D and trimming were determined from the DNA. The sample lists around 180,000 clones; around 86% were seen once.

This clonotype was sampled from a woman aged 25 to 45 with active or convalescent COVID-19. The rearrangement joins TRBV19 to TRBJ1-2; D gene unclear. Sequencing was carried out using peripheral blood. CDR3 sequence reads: CASSPNRASYTF. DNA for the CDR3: TGTGCCAGTAGCCCGAACAGAGCTTCCTACACCTTC.